A single sample is the source of the 15 T cell receptor beta chains below, sequenced in a study of T cells in Graves' hyperthyroidism and ophthalmopathy. The CDR3 regions of TCR beta were amplified from RNA transcripts. Researchers ran a first-round RT-PCR on the TCR CDR3 using the HTBI primer set. TCRdb passed the multiplex PCR reads through MiXCR, listing each CDR3 protein once. The data hold over 300,000 distinct CDR3 sequences, with approximately 15% observed a single time. Sequenced input: blood. All receptors come from a woman between 55 and 75 years old with Graves' hyperthyroidism.

This clonotype has a count of ten or more. This chain connects TRBV2 to TRBJ2-1; 11 bases map to TRBD1. CDR1 is SNHLY, CDR2 FYNNEI, per germline. V lost 5 bases to trimming and J lost 7 bases; unmatched junction nucleotides: 13. This CDR3 spans 17 amino acids. This CDR3 reads CASSSTRTGGAVNEQFF. The CDR3, as DNA: TGTGCCAGCAGTTCAACAAGGACAGGGGGCGCGGTGAATGAGCAGTTCTTC.

This clonotype was observed many times. V usage is TRBV6-2 or TRBV6-3 and J usage is TRBJ2-2; D ambiguous. The CDR3 length is 14 residues. V lost 2 bases and J lost 4, with 8 bases in between. The germline V gene has CDR1 MNHEY and CDR2 SVGEGT. The DNA for the CDR3 is TGTGCCAGCAGTTACGATGGGATCACCGGGGAGCTGTTTTTT. This codes for CASSYDGITGELFF.

This clonotype has ten or more counts. V gene TRBV7-9 combines with J gene TRBJ2-7; possibly TRBD2 for D (6 bases). The CDR3 totals 15 residues. V was shortened by 0 bases and J by 3 bases, with 12 bases between the two germline ends. Germline V gene data show CDR1 as SEHNR and CDR2 as FQNEAQ (reference sequence). CDR3 loop: CASSLAFMTSYEQYF. CDR3 in DNA: TGTGCCAGCAGCTTAGCCTTTATGACTAGCTACGAGCAGTACTTC. The variable domain in full, completed from reference TRBV7-9 and TRBJ2-7, reads DTGVSQNPRHKITKRGQNVTFRCDPISEHNRLYWYRQTLGQGPEFLTYFQNEAQLEKSRLLSDRFSAERPKGSFSTLEIQRTEQGDSAMYLCASSLAFMTSYEQYFGPGTRLTVT.

This clonotype has a count of ten or more. The V call is TRBV7-9, the J call TRBJ2-7; 7 bases match TRBD2. This CDR3 region has 15 residues. The J segment lost 0 bases and the V segment lost 5 bases, leaving 7 bases of the junction unmatched. The germline CDR1 and CDR2 sequences are SEHNR and FQNEAQ (reference sequence). The CDR3 DNA reads TGTGCCAGCAGCCCTAGCGGAGCCAGCTCCTACGAGCAGTACTTC. It translates to CASSPSGASSYEQYF.

CDR3 in DNA: TGCAGCGTTGAAGCGACAGTCGGGACAGGGGGTGGGCAGTATTTT. Translation gives CSVEATVGTGGGQYF. The chain employs TRBV29-1 and TRBJ2-3; 11 bases align to TRBD1. J was trimmed by 11 bases and V by 1 base; bases with no gene match: 11. The CDR3 loop spans 15 amino acids. Looked up from germline, CDR1 is SQVTM and CDR2 is ANQGSEA.

This clonotype was detected many times. J is TRBJ2-3 and V is TRBV10-3; D possibly corresponds to TRBD2 (7 bases). The V gene's germline CDR1 is ENHRY and CDR2 SYGVKD. The CDR3 consists of 15 residues. Trimming took 2 bases from V and 5 from J, leaving 14 bases between them. CDR3 nucleotide sequence: TGTGCCATCAGTGAGAACGGGGGGCAGAGAGATACGCAGTATTTT. This gives the protein CAISENGGQRDTQYF.

This clonotype was seen only a few times. The V call is TRBV29-1, the J call TRBJ2-7; 10 bases fit TRBD1. Germline V gene data show CDR1 as SQVTM and CDR2 as ANQGSEA. Trimming cost V 7 bases and J 6 bases; bases outside gene matches: 6. The CDR3 has 12 residues. This chain's CDR3 is CSGWDRGGEQYF. DNA for the CDR3: TGCAGCGGGTGGGACAGGGGCGGCGAGCAGTACTTC.

This clonotype was seen only a few times. The chain links TRBV10-2 to TRBJ2-2; D possibly corresponds to TRBD2 (5 bases). This CDR3 contains 14 residues. Deletions cut 1 base from V and 4 bases from J, with 7 bases between. Germline loops: CDR1 WSHSY, CDR2 SAAADI. The CDR3 spells CASSELARTGELFF. CDR3 bases: TGCGCCAGCAGTGAGTTAGCGCGCACCGGGGAGCTGTTTTTT.

This clonotype was counted many times. The V and J genes are TRBV11-2 and TRBJ2-3; D unclear. The CDR3 runs 14 residues. Between the trimmed V and J ends, which lost 1 base and 3 bases, there was a span of 8 bases. The germline CDR1 and CDR2 sequences are SGHAT and FQNNGV. The CDR3 DNA follows: TGTGCCAGCAGCTTAGGTGGCTTGACAGATACGCAGTATTTT. It encodes CASSLGGLTDTQYF.

The rearrangement joins TRBV30 to TRBJ1-4; 7 bases agree with TRBD1. Germline CDR1 is GTSNPN and CDR2 is SVGIG (reference sequence). This CDR3 spans 15 amino acids. V lost 3 bases, J lost 2 bases, and 6 bases stayed unmatched. The CDR3 here is CAWRTGMTTNEKLFF. The DNA of the CDR3 is TGTGCCTGGAGGACAGGGATGACTACTAATGAAAAACTGTTTTTT.

This clonotype has more than one count but fewer than ten. J is TRBJ1-4 and V is TRBV20-1; D is uncertain. The CDR3 length is 13 residues. Germline CDR1 reads DFQATT; CDR2 reads SNEGSKA (reference sequence). Deletions cut 3 bases from V and 8 bases from J, with 13 bases between. This CDR3 reads CSASRNAGEKLFF. Written as DNA, the CDR3 is TGCAGTGCTAGTCGCAACGCCGGAGAAAAACTGTTTTTT.

This clonotype has ten or more counts. The rearrangement links TRBV27 to TRBJ2-3; 15 nucleotides agree with TRBD2. V trimming: 5 bases; J trimming: 5 bases; junction bases outside the gene matches: 11. Germline CDR1 MNHEY, CDR2 SMNVEV (reference sequence). This CDR3 has 18 amino acids. The CDR3 region is CASSVKWTSGRVGDTQYF. The DNA of the CDR3 is TGTGCCAGCAGTGTCAAGTGGACTAGCGGGAGGGTAGGAGATACGCAGTATTTT.

The chain joins TRBV4-1 to TRBJ2-7; D perhaps matches TRBD1 (6 bases). The CDR3 length is 14 residues. Germline CDR1 reads MGHRA; CDR2 reads YSYEKL. V lost 4 bases, J lost 3 bases, and 13 bases lay in between. Here the CDR3 reads CASSPQGWSYEQYF. The CDR3 DNA reads TGCGCCAGCAGCCCCCAGGGGTGGAGCTACGAGCAGTACTTC.

The V gene is TRBV6-2 or TRBV6-3, the J gene TRBJ2-4, with 11 bases aligning to TRBD2. CDR3 length equals 18 residues. Germline V gene sequence: CDR1 MNHEY, CDR2 SVGEGT. V was clipped by 7 bases and J by 0 bases; unmatched bases: 11. The CDR3 nucleotides are TGTGCCAGCACCATCCGAGGACTAGCGGGTCTAGCCAAAAACATTCAGTACTTC. Its translation: CASTIRGLAGLAKNIQYF.

The rearrangement joins TRBV12-3 or TRBV12-4 to TRBJ1-2, with a weak D call TRBD1 (5 bases). V gave up 7 bases and J gave up 0 bases, with 12 bases separating them. CDR3 length equals 14 residues. In DNA, the CDR3 is TGTGCCAGCACCTCCCTGGGGGCTAACTATGGCTACACCTTC. As protein: CASTSLGANYGYTF.